The next 4 T cell receptor beta chains were all read from a single sample in a study of beta chain features in type 1 diabetes. Sequenced material consisted of expressed TCRB transcripts (all of the isolated RNA was reverse transcribed). The assay was immunoSEQ multiplex PCR, and TCRdb's table has in-frame clones only and misses some. The data show hundreds of thousands of clones, with about 15% seen just once and 6.7% held by the top ten. Sequences were obtained from central memory CD4+ T cells from blood. Every receptor here comes from a man aged 25 to 45 in good health.

The rearrangement links TRBV9 to TRBJ2-6, with D possibly TRBD1 on 5 matching bases. Germline values: CDR1 SGDLS, CDR2 YYNGEE. The V end was cut by 4 bases, the J end by 5 bases, with 10 bases between. The CDR3 contains 14 residues. The CDR3 DNA follows: TGTGCCAGCAGCTCTATGGACAGGGCCAACGTCCTGACTTTC. As protein: CASSSMDRANVLTF.

V and J are TRBV4-3 and TRBJ2-3; the D call may be TRBD1 or TRBD2 (5 bases each). The V end lost 4 bases, the J end lost 1 base, and 15 bases lay between the germline ends. The CDR3 covers 16 residues. Germline CDR1 and CDR2: LGHNA and YSLEER. CDR3 residues: CASSPGRGGGTDTQYF. CDR3 DNA: TGCGCCAGCAGCCCCGGCCGGGGCGGAGGCACAGATACGCAGTATTTT.

The chain carries TRBV7-2 and TRBJ2-5; TRBD2 matches 7 bases. The germline V gene encodes CDR1 SGHTA and CDR2 FQGNSA. The J segment lost 2 bases and the V segment lost 2 bases, leaving 5 bases of the junction unmatched. The CDR3 runs 15 residues. DNA for the CDR3: TGTGCCAGCAGCTTATTAGGGACTACTCAAGAGACCCAGTACTTC. This gives the protein CASSLLGTTQETQYF.

This clone was observed a handful of times. The J gene is TRBJ1-6, the V gene TRBV4-3, with D unresolved. The length of the CDR3 is 15 residues. Germline-derived CDR1 and CDR2 are LGHNA and YSLEER. V was shortened by 0 bases and J by 7 bases, with 10 bases between the two germline ends. CDR3 protein: CASSQDRAGNSPLHF. The DNA for the CDR3 is TGCGCCAGCAGCCAAGATAGGGCGGGCAATTCACCCCTCCACTTT.